This is a list of T cell receptor beta chains from one sample in a study of shared clonotypes between healthy human individuals. Generated by immunoSEQ multiplex PCR, the TCRdb table keeps only in-frame clones and is missing some. Among about 2.1 million clones listed, around 93% were seen once. Specimen: naive CD8+ T cells from PBMCs. The receptors stem from a man between 18 and 29 years old in good health. Some clones in this sample may be carry-over from other donors' samples. Both conserved end residues are part of each CDR3. A D gene is named only where the DNA matches it firmly. Clone size, where shown, is once, few, many, or a class for clones that have expanded.

TRBV19,TRBJ1-2,NA,NA,TGTGCCAGTCTCGGACAGAACTATGGCTACACCTTC,CASLGQNYGYTF
TRBV6-1,TRBJ2-7,NA,NA,TGTGCCAGCAGTGAAGGCTTTTCATATCTAAGGGGCCGAAACGAGCAGTACTTC,CASSEGFSYLRGRNEQYF
TRBV6-5,TRBJ2-1,NA,TRBD2,TGTGCCAGCAGAACCGGGACTAGACCCTACAATGAGCAGTTCTTC,CASRTGTRPYNEQFF
TRBV12-5,TRBJ2-3,NA,NA,TGTGCTAGTGGTTTGGGCAGACCCTTCACAGATACGCAGTATTTT,CASGLGRPFTDTQYF
TRBV19,TRBJ1-2,few,NA,TGTGCCAGTAGTACACCCCAAAGGACGGGAAACTATGGCTACACCTTC,CASSTPQRTGNYGYTF
TRBV7-2,TRBJ2-1,NA,TRBD2,TGTGCCAGCAGCCCACTAGCGGGAAGGGTCAATGAGCAGTTCTTC,CASSPLAGRVNEQFF
TRBV6-1,TRBJ1-5,NA,NA,TGTGCCAGCAGTCTGACACCGAATAGCAATCAGCCCCAGCATTTT,CASSLTPNSNQPQHF
TRBV28,TRBJ1-3,NA,TRBD1,TGTGCCAGCACCCTCGGACAGGCTGGATTCTCTGGAAACACCATATATTTT,CASTLGQAGFSGNTIYF
TRBV27,TRBJ2-7,NA,NA,TGTGCCAGCAGTCCTATACAGGGCCACGAGCAGTACTTC,CASSPIQGHEQYF
TRBV28,TRBJ1-2,NA,NA,TGTGCCAGCAGGGGTGGTATTGGCTATGGCTACACCTTC,CASRGGIGYGYTF
TRBV27,TRBJ2-1,NA,NA,TGTGCCAGCAGTTTGGGGAGCAATGAGCAGTTCTTC,CASSLGSNEQFF
TRBV27,TRBJ2-5,once,TRBD1,TGTGCCAGCAGTTTATCGGGAAACAGGGGAGAGACCCAGTACTTC,CASSLSGNRGETQYF
TRBV9,TRBJ2-7,NA,NA,TGTGCCAGCAGCCCGTTAGGCGGCGGAGAATTTTTTGACGAGCAGTACTTC,CASSPLGGGEFFDEQYF
TRBV7-8,TRBJ2-3,once,TRBD2,TGTGCCAGCAGCTTACCACTAGCGGGAGGGCCGCCAGATACGCAGTATTTT,CASSLPLAGGPPDTQYF
TRBV6-5,TRBJ1-5,once,NA,TGTGCCAGCAGTTTCGATAGCAATCAGCCCCAGCATTTT,CASSFDSNQPQHF
TRBV6-1,TRBJ1-3,NA,NA,TGTGCCAGCAGTGAAGAGTTCGACGGAAACACCATATATTTT,CASSEEFDGNTIYF
TRBV5-6,TRBJ2-3,NA,NA,TGTGCCAGCACCAAAGGGGGCACAGATACGCAGTATTTT,CASTKGGTDTQYF
TRBV6-6,TRBJ2-7,once,TRBD1,TGTGCCAGCAGCAACACCCGGGACAGGGGAGACGAGCAGTACTTC,CASSNTRDRGDEQYF
TRBV27,TRBJ2-7,NA,NA,TGTGCCAGCAGTAGGGGACAATCCCTCCTCGAGCAGTACTTC,CASSRGQSLLEQYF
TRBV5-6,TRBJ1-2,few,NA,TGTGCCAGCAGCTTGCTGCAGGGGAAGGGTGGCTACACCTTC,CASSLLQGKGGYTF
TRBV5-5,TRBJ2-1,few,NA,TGTGCCAGCAGCTATGGACTCAGCCAGGAGCAGTTCTTC,CASSYGLSQEQFF
TRBV28,TRBJ2-7,NA,NA,TGTGCCAGCAGCCCGGGCGAGGCAAACTACGAGCAGTACTTC,CASSPGEANYEQYF
TRBV29-1,TRBJ2-1,NA,TRBD1,TGCAGCGTTGAAGATCCCAGGGGGCCTTACAATGAGCAGTTCTTC,CSVEDPRGPYNEQFF
TRBV27,TRBJ2-3,once,NA,TGTGCCAGCCGGGCCGCAGATACGCAGTATTTT,CASRAADTQYF
TRBV11-2,TRBJ2-3,NA,TRBD1,TGTGCCAGCAGCTTAGTTCGGGGACAGGGGACAGATACGCAGTATTTT,CASSLVRGQGTDTQYF
TRBV4-3,TRBJ2-3,NA,TRBD2,TGCGCCAGCAGCCAAGATCCTAGCGGGAGAATTGCAGATACGCAGTATTTT,CASSQDPSGRIADTQYF
TRBV11-2,TRBJ1-5,NA,NA,TGTGCCAGCAGCTTAGGTCCCATCAATCAGCCCCAGCATTTT,CASSLGPINQPQHF
TRBV7-2,TRBJ2-7,NA,NA,TGTGCCAGCAGCCTCCTCGTTTACGAGCAGTACTTC,CASSLLVYEQYF
TRBV19,TRBJ2-7,NA,TRBD1,TGTGCCAGTAGCGTCACCGGGCAGGGGGCTTGGGAGCAGTACTTC,CASSVTGQGAWEQYF
TRBV4-1,TRBJ1-1,NA,TRBD1,TGCGCCAGCAGCTCTATCAGGGGGGATAGCACTGAAGCTTTCTTT,CASSSIRGDSTEAFF
TRBV30,TRBJ1-2,NA,NA,TGTGCCTGGAGTGGTGGCGGGGACCTCTATGGCTACACCTTC,CAWSGGGDLYGYTF
TRBV7-9,TRBJ2-2,NA,NA,TGTGCCAGCAGTTCCCTCCCCGGGACCGGGGAGCTGTTTTTT,CASSSLPGTGELFF
TRBV9,TRBJ2-2,few,NA,TGTGCCAGCAGCGTAGGTGACCCCGGGGAGCTGTTTTTT,CASSVGDPGELFF
TRBV7-6,TRBJ2-7,NA,NA,TGTGCCAGCAGCTTACTCGCGGAAAACTACGAGCAGTACTTC,CASSLLAENYEQYF
TRBV7-6,TRBJ2-7,NA,TRBD1,TGTGCCAGCAGCTCACGACAGGGGTTGGACGAGCAGTACTTC,CASSSRQGLDEQYF
TRBV14,TRBJ2-7,NA,NA,TGTGCCAGCAGCCCCCTTATGAGGGGCGATCCTCCCGAGCAGTACTTC,CASSPLMRGDPPEQYF
TRBV6-5,TRBJ2-2,NA,NA,TGTGCCAGCAGTCACACTAGCATCGGGGAGCTGTTTTTT,CASSHTSIGELFF
TRBV7-9,TRBJ2-7,NA,NA,TGTGCCAGCAGCCCATGGACAGTTGACGAGCAGTACTTC,CASSPWTVDEQYF
TRBV5-6,TRBJ1-1,NA,TRBD1,TGTGCCAGCAGCTCGCTCCGACAGGGGCCCCCTGAAGCTTTCTTT,CASSSLRQGPPEAFF
TRBV13,TRBJ2-2,NA,TRBD2,TGTGCCAGCAGCCGAGAAAGCGGGAGGGGGAACACCGGGGAGCTGTTTTTT,CASSRESGRGNTGELFF